This T cell receptor beta chain came from a study of cytomegalovirus exposure and HLA in healthy donors. Study findings and constraints: The records held CMV serostatus as the only immune exposure information.

Worth noting for this clone: Its antigen is still unknown.

13 Jbeta primers and 60 Vbeta primers were used for the PCR. Data came from immunoSEQ multiplex PCR; TCRdb stores just in-frame clones and leaves some out. In the table there are about 160,000 clones, approximately 76% of which are singletons. The donors (healthy individuals) were bone marrow donors. The V gene's germline CDR1 is SGHNT and CDR2 YYREEE (reference sequence). The V gene end was trimmed by 4 bases and the J gene end by 7 bases; junction bases not matched to a gene: 12. The CDR3 totals 16 residues. Input material: PBMCs. The rearrangement links TRBV5-4 to TRBJ2-1; 9 bases match TRBD2. The sequence was obtained from a man aged 60-69 years in good health and CMV-seronegative. The CDR3 nucleotides are TGTGCCAGCAGCGGGGGGAGGGTAGCGGGAGATAATGAGCAGTTCTTC. Protein: CASSGGRVAGDNEQFF. Full variable domain (outside the CDR3, taken from reference TRBV5-4 and TRBJ2-1): ETGVTQSPTHLIKTRGQQVTLRCSSQSGHNTVSWYQQALGQGPQFIFQYYREEENGRGNFPPRFSGLQFPNYSSELNVNALELDDSALYLCASSGGRVAGDNEQFFGPGTRLTVL.